Below are 5 T cell receptor beta chains sequenced from a single sample in a study of T cell repertoires in cytomegalovirus infection. TCRdb analysed the reads with MiXCR anew, one entry per CDR3 protein. There are some 400,000 distinct CDR3 sequences in the sample; approximately 30% occur only once, and roughly 13% lies in the top ten. Material: PBMCs. The receptors derive from a human donor in good health (CMV status not recorded). Some clones in this sample may be carry-over from other donors' samples.

The table lists this clonotype with many counts. V is TRBV28 and J is TRBJ2-3; D remains ambiguous. This CDR3 comprises 15 residues. The germline V and J ends were trimmed by 5 bases and 2 bases, with 14 bases remaining between them. Germline V gene lookup returns CDR1 MDHEN and CDR2 SYDVKM. Here the CDR3 DNA reads TGTGCCAGCAGTGGCGGCCCCGTCCCCACAGATACGCAGTATTTT. Protein product: CASSGGPVPTDTQYF.

This rearrangement joins TRBV11-2 to TRBJ2-3; D is undetermined. Germline values: CDR1 SGHAT, CDR2 FQNNGV. The V and J ends lost 2 bases and 10 bases respectively, with 10 bases between them. The CDR3 has 12 residues. The CDR3 sequence is CASSLLTAAQYF. CDR3 bases: TGTGCCAGCAGCTTATTAACCGCTGCGCAGTATTTT.

This clonotype was detected ten times or more. V and J are TRBV7-2 and TRBJ2-1; D is possibly TRBD1 (5 bases). Germline V gene lookup returns CDR1 SGHTA and CDR2 FQGNSA. The CDR3 covers 13 residues. Between the trimmed V and J ends, which lost 0 bases and 10 bases, there was a span of 10 bases. The CDR3 nucleotides are TGTGCCAGCAGCTTAGCAGGGGCGAAGGAGCAGTTCTTC. It encodes CASSLAGAKEQFF.

In this sample, this clonotype turned up once. An end of the junction does not agree with germline; a read error may underlie this. V and J are TRBV7-6 and TRBJ1-1; tentatively, D is TRBD1 (6 bases). The CDR3 has 14 amino acids. Germline V gene data show CDR1 as SGHVS and CDR2 as FNYEAQ. The DNA for the CDR3 is TGTGACAGCAGCTTAGCGGAGGGGGGCACTGAAGCTTTCTTT. The encoded protein is CDSSLAEGGTEAFF.

Details on this clonotype: A read error is possible here, since a much larger clone lies one base away. No conserved phenylalanine or tryptophan is present at the end of the CDR3, so a read error is the likely explanation. The genes are TRBV7-8 and TRBJ2-1; TRBD1 matches 8 bases. The length of the CDR3 is 16 residues. The V gene's germline CDR1 is SGHVS and CDR2 FQNEAQ. The V segment lost 5 bases and the J segment 4 bases; nucleotides outside the gene matches: 10. As DNA, the CDR3 is TGTGCCAGCAGCGGCCCGACAGGGGCCGGATACAATGAGCAGTTCTTA. Encoded protein: CASSGPTGAGYNEQFL.